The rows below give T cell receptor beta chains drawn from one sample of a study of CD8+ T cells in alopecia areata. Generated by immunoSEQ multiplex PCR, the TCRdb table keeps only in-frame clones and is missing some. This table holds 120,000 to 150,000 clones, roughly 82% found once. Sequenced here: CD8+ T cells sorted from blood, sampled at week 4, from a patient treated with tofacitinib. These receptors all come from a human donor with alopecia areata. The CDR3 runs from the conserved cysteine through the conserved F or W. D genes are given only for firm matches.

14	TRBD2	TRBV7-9	CAVGFKGGLYEQYF
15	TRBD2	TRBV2	CASRSGTKVNSEQFF
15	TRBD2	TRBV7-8	CASSLLAGGQETQYF
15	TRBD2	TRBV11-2	CASSQTSGGTDTQYF
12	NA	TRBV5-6	CASSLVGGEAFF
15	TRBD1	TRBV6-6	CASSKGQGAYNEQFF
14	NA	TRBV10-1	CASSESGIQETQYF
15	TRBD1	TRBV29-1	CSVEDDGTARYGYTF
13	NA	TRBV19	CASSIGVSQPQHF
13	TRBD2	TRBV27	CASGTTVQETQYF
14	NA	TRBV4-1	CASSQVGNQETQYF
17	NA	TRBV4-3	CASSQGSGLAGGHEQFF
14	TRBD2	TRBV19	CASSGTSPPGELFF
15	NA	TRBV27	CASSRAGTRANVLTF
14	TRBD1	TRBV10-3	CATRTGEDRYEQYF
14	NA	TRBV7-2	CASKVRGEDYGYTF
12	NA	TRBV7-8	CASSDLTDTQYF
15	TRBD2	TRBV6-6	CASSYSGGTTNVLTF
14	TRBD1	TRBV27	CASSPGTGVDIQYF
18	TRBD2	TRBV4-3	CASSLGAGGYANTGELFF
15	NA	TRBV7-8	CASSPPAGRDYEQYF
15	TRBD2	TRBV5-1	CASSLAGGDKNIQYF
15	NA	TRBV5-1	CASSYFAGLTDTQYF
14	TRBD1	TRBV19	CASTWGTGNTEAFF
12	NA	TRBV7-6	CASSLVGYEQYF
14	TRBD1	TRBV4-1	CASRSQGTTGELFF
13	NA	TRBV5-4	CASSTQDEETQYF
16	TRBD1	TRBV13	CASSGGTGESTDTQYF
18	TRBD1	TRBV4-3	CASSQDLGQGAENEKLFF
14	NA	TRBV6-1	CATLSTPSYNEQFF
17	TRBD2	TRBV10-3	CAISESPGGGSSYEQYF
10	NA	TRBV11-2	CASSQETQYF
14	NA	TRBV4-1	CASSPKGGTYEQYF
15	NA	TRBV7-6	CASSYQVGGWGEQYF
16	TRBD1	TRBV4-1	CASSRALRDRGTEAFF
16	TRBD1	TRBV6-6	CASSLTGTGGMYEQYF
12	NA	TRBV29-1	CSVESGAYEQYF
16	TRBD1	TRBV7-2	CASSLGGQGPVYEQYF
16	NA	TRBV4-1	CASSQDHDQPSYEQYF
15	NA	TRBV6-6	CASSYSALLSGELFF